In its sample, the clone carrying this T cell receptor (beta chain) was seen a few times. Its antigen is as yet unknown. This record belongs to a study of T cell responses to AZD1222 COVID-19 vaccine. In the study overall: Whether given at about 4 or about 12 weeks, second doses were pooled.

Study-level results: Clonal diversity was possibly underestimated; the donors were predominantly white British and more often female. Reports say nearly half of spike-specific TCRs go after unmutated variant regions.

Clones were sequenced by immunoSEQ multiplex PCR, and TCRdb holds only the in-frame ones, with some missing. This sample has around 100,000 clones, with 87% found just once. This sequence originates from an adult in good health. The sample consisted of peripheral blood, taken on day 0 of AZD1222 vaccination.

The chain's CDR3 is CASSPRDANYGYTF. The CDR3 bases are TGTGCCAGCAGCCCAAGGGATGCTAACTATGGCTACACCTTC. The J gene is TRBJ1-2, the V gene TRBV7-2, with D uncertain. Germline loops: CDR1 SGHTA, CDR2 FQGNSA. CDR3 length: 14 residues. Trimming took 5 bases from V and 0 from J, leaving 10 bases between them.